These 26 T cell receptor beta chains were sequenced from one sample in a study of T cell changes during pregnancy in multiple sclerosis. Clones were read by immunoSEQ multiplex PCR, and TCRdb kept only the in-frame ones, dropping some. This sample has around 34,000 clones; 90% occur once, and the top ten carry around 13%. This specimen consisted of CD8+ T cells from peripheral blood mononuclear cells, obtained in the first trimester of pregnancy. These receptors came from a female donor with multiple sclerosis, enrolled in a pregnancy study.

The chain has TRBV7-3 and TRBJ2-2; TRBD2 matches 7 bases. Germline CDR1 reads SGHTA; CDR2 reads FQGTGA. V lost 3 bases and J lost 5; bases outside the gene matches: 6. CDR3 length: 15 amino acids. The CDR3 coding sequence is TGTGCCAGCAGCTTGTGGACTAGTCCAACCGGGGAGCTGTTTTTT. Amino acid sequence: CASSLWTSPTGELFF.

CDR3 in amino acids: CASKVLRSNEQFF. CDR3 nucleotide sequence: TGTGCCAGCAAGGTGTTGCGGTCCAATGAGCAGTTCTTC. This sequence joins TRBV11-1 and TRBJ2-1; unclear D gene. Germline V gene data show CDR1 as SGHAT and CDR2 as FQDESV (reference sequence). The CDR3 contains 13 residues. Trimming left V 7 bases short and J 6 bases short, with 13 bases between.

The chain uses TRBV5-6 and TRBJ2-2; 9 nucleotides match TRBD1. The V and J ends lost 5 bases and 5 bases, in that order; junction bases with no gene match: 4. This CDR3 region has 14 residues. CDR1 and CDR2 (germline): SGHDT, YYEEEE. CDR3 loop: CASRAGTGTGELFF. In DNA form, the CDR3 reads TGTGCCAGCAGAGCCGGGACAGGGACCGGGGAGCTGTTTTTT.

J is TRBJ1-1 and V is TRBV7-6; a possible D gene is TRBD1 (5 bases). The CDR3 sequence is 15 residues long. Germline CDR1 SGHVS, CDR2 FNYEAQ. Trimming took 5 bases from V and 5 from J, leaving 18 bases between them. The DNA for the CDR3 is TGTGCCAGCAGCCCCTACGTATCGGGGGGAACTGAAGCTTTCTTT. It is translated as CASSPYVSGGTEAFF.

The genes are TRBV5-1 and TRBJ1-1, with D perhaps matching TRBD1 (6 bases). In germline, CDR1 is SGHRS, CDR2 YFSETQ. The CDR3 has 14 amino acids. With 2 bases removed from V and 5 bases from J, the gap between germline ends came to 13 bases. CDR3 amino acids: CASSLLNRETEAFF. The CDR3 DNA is TGCGCCAGCAGCTTACTAAACAGGGAGACTGAAGCTTTCTTT.

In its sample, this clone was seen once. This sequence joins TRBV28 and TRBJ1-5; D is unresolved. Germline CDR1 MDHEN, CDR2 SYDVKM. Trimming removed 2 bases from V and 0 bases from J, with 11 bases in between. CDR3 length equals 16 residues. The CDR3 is CASSLESHYSNQPQHF. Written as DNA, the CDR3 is TGTGCCAGCAGTTTAGAGAGCCATTATAGCAATCAGCCCCAGCATTTT.

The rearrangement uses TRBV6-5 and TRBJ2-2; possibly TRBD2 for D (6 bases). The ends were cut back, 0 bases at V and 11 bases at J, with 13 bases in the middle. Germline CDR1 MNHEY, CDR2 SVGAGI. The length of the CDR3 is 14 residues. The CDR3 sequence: CASSYSQGGLELFF. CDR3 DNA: TGTGCCAGCAGTTACTCCCAAGGCGGACTAGAGCTGTTTTTT.

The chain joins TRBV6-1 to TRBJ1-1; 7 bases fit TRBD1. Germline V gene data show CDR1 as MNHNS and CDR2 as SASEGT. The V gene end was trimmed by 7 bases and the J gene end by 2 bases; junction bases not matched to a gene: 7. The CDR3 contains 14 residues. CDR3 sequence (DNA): TGTGCCAGCATCGAGACAGGGTTAAACACTGAAGCTTTCTTT. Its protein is CASIETGLNTEAFF.

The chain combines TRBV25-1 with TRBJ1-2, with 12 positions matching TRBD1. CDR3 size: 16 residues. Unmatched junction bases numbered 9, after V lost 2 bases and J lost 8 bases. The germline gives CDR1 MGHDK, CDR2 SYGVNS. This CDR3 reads CASSETGQGAEWGYTF. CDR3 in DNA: TGTGCCAGCAGTGAAACGGGACAGGGGGCTGAGTGGGGCTACACCTTC.

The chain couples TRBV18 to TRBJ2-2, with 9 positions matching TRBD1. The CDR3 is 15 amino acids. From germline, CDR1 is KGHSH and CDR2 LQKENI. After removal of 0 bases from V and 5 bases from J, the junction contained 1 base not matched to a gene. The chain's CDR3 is CASSPPTGGTGELFF. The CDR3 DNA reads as TGTGCCAGCTCACCACCGACAGGGGGGACCGGGGAGCTGTTTTTT.

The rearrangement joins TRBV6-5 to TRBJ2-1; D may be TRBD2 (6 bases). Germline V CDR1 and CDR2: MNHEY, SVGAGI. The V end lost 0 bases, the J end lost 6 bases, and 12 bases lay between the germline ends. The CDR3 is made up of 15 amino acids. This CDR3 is CASSYSGGMSNEQFF. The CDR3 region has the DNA TGTGCCAGCAGTTACTCTGGCGGGATGAGCAATGAGCAGTTCTTC.

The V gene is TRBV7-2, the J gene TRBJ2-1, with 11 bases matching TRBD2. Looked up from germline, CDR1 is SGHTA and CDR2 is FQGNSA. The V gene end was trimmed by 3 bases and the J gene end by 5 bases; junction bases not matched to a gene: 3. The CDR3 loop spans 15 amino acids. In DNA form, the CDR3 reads TGTGCCAGCAGCTTGACTAGCGGGGCCCACAATGAGCAGTTCTTC. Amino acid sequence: CASSLTSGAHNEQFF.

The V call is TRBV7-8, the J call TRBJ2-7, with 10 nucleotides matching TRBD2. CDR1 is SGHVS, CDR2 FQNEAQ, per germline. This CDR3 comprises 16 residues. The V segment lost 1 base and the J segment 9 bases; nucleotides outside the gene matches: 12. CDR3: CASSLERASGSGGQYF. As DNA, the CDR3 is TGTGCCAGCAGCTTAGAACGGGCTAGCGGGAGCGGAGGGCAGTACTTC.

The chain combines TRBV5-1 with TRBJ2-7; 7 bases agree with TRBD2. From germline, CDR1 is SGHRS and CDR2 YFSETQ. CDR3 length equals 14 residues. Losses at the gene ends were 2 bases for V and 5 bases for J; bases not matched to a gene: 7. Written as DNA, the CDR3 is TGCGCCAGCAGCTTCGGGGAGGGCCGGGACGAGCAGTACTTC. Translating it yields CASSFGEGRDEQYF.

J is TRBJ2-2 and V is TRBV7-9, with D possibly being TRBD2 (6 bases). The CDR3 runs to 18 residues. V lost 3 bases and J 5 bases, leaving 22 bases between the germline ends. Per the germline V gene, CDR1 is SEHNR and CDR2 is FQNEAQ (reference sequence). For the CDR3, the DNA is TGTGCCAGCAGCTTGGGGTCAAGAGCGGGTGAGGGGACCGGGGAGCTGTTTTTT. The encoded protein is CASSLGSRAGEGTGELFF.

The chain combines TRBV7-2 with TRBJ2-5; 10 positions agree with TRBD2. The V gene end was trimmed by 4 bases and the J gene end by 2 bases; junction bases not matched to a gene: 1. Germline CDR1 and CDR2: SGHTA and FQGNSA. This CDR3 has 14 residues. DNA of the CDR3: TGTGCCAGCAGCTCACTAGCGGGACAAGAGACCCAGTACTTC. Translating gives CASSSLAGQETQYF. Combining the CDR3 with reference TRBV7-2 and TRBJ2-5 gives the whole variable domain GAGVSQSPSNKVTEKGKDVELRCDPISGHTALYWYRQSLGQGLEFLIYFQGNSAPDKSGLPSDRFSAERTGGSVSTLTIQRTQQEDSAVYLCASSSLAGQETQYFGPGTRLLVL.

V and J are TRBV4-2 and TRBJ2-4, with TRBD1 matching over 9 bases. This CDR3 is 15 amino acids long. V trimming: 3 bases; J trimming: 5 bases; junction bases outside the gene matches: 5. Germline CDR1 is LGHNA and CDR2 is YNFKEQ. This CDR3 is CASSHEQGAQNIQYF. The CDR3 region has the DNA TGTGCCAGCAGCCACGAACAGGGGGCCCAAAACATTCAGTACTTC.

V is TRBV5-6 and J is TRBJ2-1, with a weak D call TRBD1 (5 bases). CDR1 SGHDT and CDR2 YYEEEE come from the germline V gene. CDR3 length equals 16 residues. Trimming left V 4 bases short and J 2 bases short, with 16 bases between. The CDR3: CASSPLQGPTYNEQFF. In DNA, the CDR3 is TGTGCCAGCAGCCCCTTGCAGGGCCCCACCTACAATGAGCAGTTCTTC.

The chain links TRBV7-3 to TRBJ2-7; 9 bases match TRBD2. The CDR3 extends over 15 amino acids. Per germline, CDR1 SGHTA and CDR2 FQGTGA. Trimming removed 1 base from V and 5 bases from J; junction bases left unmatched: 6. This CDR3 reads CASSLKAGGPHEQYF. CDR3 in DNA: TGTGCCAGCAGCTTAAAGGCGGGAGGGCCGCACGAGCAGTACTTC.

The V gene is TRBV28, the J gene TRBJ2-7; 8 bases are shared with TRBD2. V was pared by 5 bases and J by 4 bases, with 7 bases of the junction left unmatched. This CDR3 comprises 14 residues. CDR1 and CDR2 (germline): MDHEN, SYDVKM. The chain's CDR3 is CASSLSGADYEQYF. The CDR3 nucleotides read TGTGCCAGCAGTCTTAGCGGGGCTGATTACGAGCAGTACTTC.

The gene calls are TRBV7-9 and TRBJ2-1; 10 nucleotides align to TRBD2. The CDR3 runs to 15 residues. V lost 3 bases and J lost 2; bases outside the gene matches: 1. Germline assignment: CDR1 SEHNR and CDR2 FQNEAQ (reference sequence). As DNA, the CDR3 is TGTGCCAGCAGCTTCACTAGCGGGGCCTACAATGAGCAGTTCTTC. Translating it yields CASSFTSGAYNEQFF.

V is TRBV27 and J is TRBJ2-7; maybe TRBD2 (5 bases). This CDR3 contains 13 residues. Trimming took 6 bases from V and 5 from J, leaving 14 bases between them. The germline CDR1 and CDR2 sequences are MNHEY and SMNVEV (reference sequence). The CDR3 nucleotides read TGTGCCAGCAGAGTGGGTGGAGGTAACGAGCAGTACTTC. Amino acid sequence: CASRVGGGNEQYF.

The CDR3 nucleotides read TGCAGCGTTTACGACAGGGCCCCGGGAGGGGCCAACGTCCTGACTTTC. It yields the protein CSVYDRAPGGANVLTF. This chain uses TRBV29-1 with TRBJ2-6; the match to TRBD1 covers 7 bases. The germline CDR1 and CDR2 sequences are SQVTM and ANQGSEA. The CDR3 extends over 16 amino acids. Trimming cost V 5 bases and J 4 bases; bases outside gene matches: 11.

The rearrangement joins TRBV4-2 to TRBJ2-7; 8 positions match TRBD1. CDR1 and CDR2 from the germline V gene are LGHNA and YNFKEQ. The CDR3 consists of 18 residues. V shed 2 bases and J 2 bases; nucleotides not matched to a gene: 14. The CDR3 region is CASSQSQGDRDRPYEQYF. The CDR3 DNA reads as TGTGCCAGCAGCCAATCGCAAGGGGACCGGGACAGGCCCTACGAGCAGTACTTC.

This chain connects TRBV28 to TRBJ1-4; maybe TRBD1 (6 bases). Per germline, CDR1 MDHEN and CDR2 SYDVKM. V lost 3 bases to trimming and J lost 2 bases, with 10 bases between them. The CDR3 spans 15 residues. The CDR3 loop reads CASSFIGQTNEKLFF. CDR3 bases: TGTGCCAGCAGTTTCATTGGACAGACTAATGAAAAACTGTTTTTT.

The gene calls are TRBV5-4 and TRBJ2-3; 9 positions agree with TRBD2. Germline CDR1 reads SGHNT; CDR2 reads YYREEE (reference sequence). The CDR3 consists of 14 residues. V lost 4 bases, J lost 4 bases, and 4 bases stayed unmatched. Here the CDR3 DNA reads TGTGCCAGCAGCGACCTAGCGGGACCAGATACGCAGTATTTT. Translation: CASSDLAGPDTQYF. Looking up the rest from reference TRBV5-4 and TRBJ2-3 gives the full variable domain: ETGVTQSPTHLIKTRGQQVTLRCSSQSGHNTVSWYQQALGQGPQFIFQYYREEENGRGNFPPRFSGLQFPNYSSELNVNALELDDSALYLCASSDLAGPDTQYFGPGTRLTVL.